Listed below are T cell receptor beta chains from one sample, sequenced in a study of cytomegalovirus exposure and HLA in healthy donors. Profiling relied on immunoSEQ multiplex PCR, and the TCRdb table lists in-frame clones only, not all of them. The sample holds 50,000 to 70,000 clones. Material: PBMCs. The source is a woman between 18 and 29 years old in good health and CMV-seronegative. CDR3s include the opening cysteine and the closing phenylalanine or tryptophan. D genes are given only for firm matches.

cdr3_length j_call d_call v_call cdr3_nt cdr3_aa
17 TRBJ1-6 - TRBV6-1 TGTGCCAGCAGTGAAGATCCATACGGAGAAGACGATTCACCCCTCCACTTT CASSEDPYGEDDSPLHF
15 TRBJ2-7 TRBD2 TRBV29-1 TGCAGCGTTGCCGGGCTAGCGGGGAGGACCTACGAGCAGTACTTC CSVAGLAGRTYEQYF
16 TRBJ2-3 - TRBV2 TGTGCCAGCGGCTTCCTAGCCTTCTCGGGGTTGAATACGCAGTATTTT CASGFLAFSGLNTQYF
15 TRBJ2-7 TRBD1 TRBV18 TGTGCCAGCTCACCGGGACAGCCTCCAGCCTACGAGCAGTACTTC CASSPGQPPAYEQYF
15 TRBJ2-7 TRBD2 TRBV6-5 TGTGCCAGCAGCACCCGGGGGGGAACTGCATACGAGCAGTACTTC CASSTRGGTAYEQYF
14 TRBJ1-5 - TRBV18 TGTGCCAGCTCACCCCCCGGAGGGGCGCAGCCCCAGCATTTT CASSPPGGAQPQHF
12 TRBJ1-2 - TRBV18 TGTGCCAGCTCTCGAGGGAACGGTGGCTACACCTTC CASSRGNGGYTF
17 TRBJ1-3 - TRBV4-1 TGCGCCAGCAGCGAGAGGAGCAGTCTAACTTCTGGAAACACCATATATTTT CASSERSSLTSGNTIYF
14 TRBJ1-2 TRBD1 TRBV5-1 TGCGCCAGCAGCCCGGGACAGGGGAGATATGGCTACACCTTC CASSPGQGRYGYTF
14 TRBJ2-7 TRBD1 TRBV19 TGTGCCAGTAGTAGGGACAGGGGGACCTACGAGCAGTACTTC CASSRDRGTYEQYF
14 TRBJ2-7 - TRBV18 TGTGCCAGCTCTGACCTAGCAAACGCCTACGAGCAGTACTTC CASSDLANAYEQYF
10 TRBJ1-1 - TRBV20-1 TGCAGTGCTTTCTACACTGAAGCTTTCTTT CSAFYTEAFF
16 TRBJ1-1 - TRBV25-1 TGTGCCAGCAGTGAATTTGAAGCACCCTTGGACACTGAAGCTTTCTTT CASSEFEAPLDTEAFF
14 TRBJ1-5 TRBD1 TRBV2 TGTGCCAGCAGCCAGGGACAGCACAATCAGCCCCAGCATTTT CASSQGQHNQPQHF
13 TRBJ1-1 - TRBV7-9 TGTGCCAGCAGCTTGGGGGCGAACACTGAAGCTTTCTTT CASSLGANTEAFF
16 TRBJ1-2 - TRBV15 TGTGCCACCAGCAGAGAGAGGGGGGGGAGCGGCTATGGCTACACCTTC CATSRERGGSGYGYTF
11 TRBJ2-1 - TRBV6-1 TGTGCCAGCGGGAGGAACAATGAGCAGTTCTTC CASGRNNEQFF
16 TRBJ2-5 - TRBV28 TGTGCCAGCAGTTTATATCGGGCAGGTCCTAAGGGGGACCAGTACTTC CASSLYRAGPKGDQYF
15 TRBJ2-3 TRBD1 TRBV29-1 TGCAGCGTTGCCGAACCTGGGACAGGGGGGAGGAGGCAGTATTTT CSVAEPGTGGRRQYF
13 TRBJ1-1 - TRBV5-6 TGTGCCAGCAGCTTGGGGGGGCCTCGTGAAGCTTTCTTT CASSLGGPREAFF
15 TRBJ2-7 - TRBV4-1 TGCGCCAGCAGCCAAGGTTTGGACAGCTCCTACGAGCAGTACTTC CASSQGLDSSYEQYF
13 TRBJ1-5 - TRBV15 TGTGCCACCGCAGGGGATAGCAATCAGCCCCAGCATTTT CATAGDSNQPQHF